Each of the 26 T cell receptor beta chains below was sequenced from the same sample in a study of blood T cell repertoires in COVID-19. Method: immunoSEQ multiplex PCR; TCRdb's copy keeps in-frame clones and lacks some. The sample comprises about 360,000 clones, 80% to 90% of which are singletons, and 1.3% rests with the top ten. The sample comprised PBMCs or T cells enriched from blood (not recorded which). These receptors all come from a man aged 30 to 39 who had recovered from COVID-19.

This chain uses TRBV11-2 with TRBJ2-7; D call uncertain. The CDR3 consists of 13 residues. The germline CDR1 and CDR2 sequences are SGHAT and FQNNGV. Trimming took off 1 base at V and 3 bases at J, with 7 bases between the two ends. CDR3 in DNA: TGTGCCAGCAGCTTAGGTGACATCTACGAGCAGTACTTC. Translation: CASSLGDIYEQYF. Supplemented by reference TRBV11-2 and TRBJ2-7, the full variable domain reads EAGVAQSPRYKIIEKRQSVAFWCNPISGHATLYWYQQILGQGPKLLIQFQNNGVVDDSQLPKDRFSAERLKGVDSTLKIQPAKLEDSAVYLCASSLGDIYEQYFGPGTRLTVT.

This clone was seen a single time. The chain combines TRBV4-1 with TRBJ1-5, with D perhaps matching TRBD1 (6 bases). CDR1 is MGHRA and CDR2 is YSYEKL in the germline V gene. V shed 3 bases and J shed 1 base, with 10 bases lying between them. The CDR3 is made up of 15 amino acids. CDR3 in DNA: TGCGCCAGCAGCCAGAGGGGGGGGAGCAATCAGCCCCAGCATTTT. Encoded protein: CASSQRGGSNQPQHF.

CDR3 loop: CAISEVDEAFF. As DNA, the CDR3 is TGTGCCATCAGTGAAGTAGATGAAGCTTTCTTT. This chain connects TRBV10-3 to TRBJ1-1; D unresolved. CDR1 ENHRY and CDR2 SYGVKD come from the germline V gene. Trimming took off 3 bases at V and 7 bases at J, with 6 bases between the two ends. There are 11 residues in the CDR3.

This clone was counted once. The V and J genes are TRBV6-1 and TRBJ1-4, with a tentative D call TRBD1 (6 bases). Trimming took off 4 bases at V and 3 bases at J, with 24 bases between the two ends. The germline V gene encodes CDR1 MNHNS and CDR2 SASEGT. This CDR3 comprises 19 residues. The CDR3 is CASSGGGGIVGLSNEKLFF. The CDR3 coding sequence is TGTGCCAGCAGTGGAGGGGGGGGAATCGTGGGGTTATCTAATGAAAAACTGTTTTTT.

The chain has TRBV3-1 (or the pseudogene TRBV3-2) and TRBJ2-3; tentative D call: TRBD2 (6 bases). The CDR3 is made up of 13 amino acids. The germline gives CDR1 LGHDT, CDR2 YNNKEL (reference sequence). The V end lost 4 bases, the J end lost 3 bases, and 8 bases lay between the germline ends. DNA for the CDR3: TGTGCCAGCAGCCGGGACTTGACAGATACGCAGTATTTT. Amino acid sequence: CASSRDLTDTQYF.

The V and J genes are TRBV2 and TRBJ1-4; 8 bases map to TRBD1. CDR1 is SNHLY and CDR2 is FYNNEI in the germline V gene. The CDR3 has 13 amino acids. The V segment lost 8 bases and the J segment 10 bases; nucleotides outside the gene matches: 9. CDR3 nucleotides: TGTGCCAGCGGGCCAGGGGGCACGGGAAAACTGTTTTTT. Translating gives CASGPGGTGKLFF.

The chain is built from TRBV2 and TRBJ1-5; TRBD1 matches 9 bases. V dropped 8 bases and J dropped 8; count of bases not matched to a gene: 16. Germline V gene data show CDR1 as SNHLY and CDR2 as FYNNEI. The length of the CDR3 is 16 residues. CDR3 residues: CASGGTGIFVSEPQHF. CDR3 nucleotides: TGTGCCAGCGGCGGGACAGGGATATTCGTCAGTGAGCCCCAGCATTTT.

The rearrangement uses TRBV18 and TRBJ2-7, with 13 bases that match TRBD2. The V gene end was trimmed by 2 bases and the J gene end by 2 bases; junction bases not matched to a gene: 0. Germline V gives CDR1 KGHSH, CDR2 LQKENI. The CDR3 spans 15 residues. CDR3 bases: TGTGCCAGCTCACCAGGACTAGCGGGGGCCTACGAGCAGTACTTC. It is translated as CASSPGLAGAYEQYF.

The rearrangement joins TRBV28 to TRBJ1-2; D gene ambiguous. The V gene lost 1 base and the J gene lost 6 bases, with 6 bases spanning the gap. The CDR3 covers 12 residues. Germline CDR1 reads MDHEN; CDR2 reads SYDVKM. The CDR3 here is CASSLSRDGYTF. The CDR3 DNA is TGTGCCAGCAGTTTATCTCGGGATGGCTACACCTTC.

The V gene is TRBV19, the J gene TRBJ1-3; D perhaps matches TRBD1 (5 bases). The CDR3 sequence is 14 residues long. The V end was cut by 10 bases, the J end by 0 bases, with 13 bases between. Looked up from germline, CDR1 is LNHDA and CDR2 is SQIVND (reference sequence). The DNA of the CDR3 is TGTGCCACCGAACAGGTGAGCTCTGGAAACACCATATATTTT. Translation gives CATEQVSSGNTIYF. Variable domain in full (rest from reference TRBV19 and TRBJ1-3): DGGITQSPKYLFRKEGQNVTLSCEQNLNHDAMYWYRQDPGQGLRLIYYSQIVNDFQKGDIAEGYSVSREKKESFPLTVTSAQKNPTAFYLCATEQVSSGNTIYFGEGSWLTVV.

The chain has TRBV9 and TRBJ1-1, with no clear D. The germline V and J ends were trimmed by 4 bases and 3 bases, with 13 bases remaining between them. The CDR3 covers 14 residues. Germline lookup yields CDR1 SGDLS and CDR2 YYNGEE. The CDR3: CASSSSGGYTEAFF. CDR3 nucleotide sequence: TGTGCCAGCAGCTCGAGCGGTGGGTACACTGAAGCTTTCTTT.

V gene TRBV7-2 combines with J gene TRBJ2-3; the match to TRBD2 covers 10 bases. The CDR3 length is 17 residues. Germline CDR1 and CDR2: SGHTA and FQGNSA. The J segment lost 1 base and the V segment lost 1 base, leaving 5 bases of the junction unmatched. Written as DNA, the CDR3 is TGTGCCAGCAGCTTAGTAAGGCTAGCGGGGGGCACAGATACGCAGTATTTT. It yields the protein CASSLVRLAGGTDTQYF.

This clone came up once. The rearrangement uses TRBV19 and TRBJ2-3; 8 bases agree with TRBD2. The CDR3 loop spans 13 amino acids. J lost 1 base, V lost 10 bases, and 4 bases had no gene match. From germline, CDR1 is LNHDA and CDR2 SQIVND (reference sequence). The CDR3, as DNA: TGTGCCACCTCGGGGGGGGGCACAGATACGCAGTATTTT. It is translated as CATSGGGTDTQYF.

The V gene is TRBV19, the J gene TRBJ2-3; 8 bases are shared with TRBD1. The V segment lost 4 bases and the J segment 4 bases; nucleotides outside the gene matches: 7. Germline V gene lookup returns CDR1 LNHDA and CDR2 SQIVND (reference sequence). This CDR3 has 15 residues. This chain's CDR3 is CASSTSRDRSDTQYF. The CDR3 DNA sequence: TGTGCCAGTAGTACCTCCCGGGACAGGTCAGATACGCAGTATTTT.

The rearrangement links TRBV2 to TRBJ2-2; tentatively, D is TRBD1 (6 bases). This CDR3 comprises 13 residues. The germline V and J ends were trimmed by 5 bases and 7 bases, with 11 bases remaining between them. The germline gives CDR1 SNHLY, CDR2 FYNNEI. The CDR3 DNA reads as TGTGCCAGCAGTCCAGGGGTGGGCGGGGAGCTGTTTTTT. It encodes CASSPGVGGELFF.

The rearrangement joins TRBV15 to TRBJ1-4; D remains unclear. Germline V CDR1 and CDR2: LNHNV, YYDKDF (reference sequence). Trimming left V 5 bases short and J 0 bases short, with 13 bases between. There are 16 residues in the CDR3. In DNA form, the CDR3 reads TGTGCCACCAGCGTACAACAGCTTGCAACTAATGAAAAACTGTTTTTT. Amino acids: CATSVQQLATNEKLFF.

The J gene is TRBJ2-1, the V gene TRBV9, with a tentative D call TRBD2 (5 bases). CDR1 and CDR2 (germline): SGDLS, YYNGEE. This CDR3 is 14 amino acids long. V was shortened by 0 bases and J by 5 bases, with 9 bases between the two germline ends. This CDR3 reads CASSVAPGDNEQFF. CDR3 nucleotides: TGTGCCAGCAGCGTAGCGCCCGGGGACAATGAGCAGTTCTTC.

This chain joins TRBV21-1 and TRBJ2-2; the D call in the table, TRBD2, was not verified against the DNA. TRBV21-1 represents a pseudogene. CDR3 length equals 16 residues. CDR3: CASTNWRRANTGELFF. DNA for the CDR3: TGTGCCAGCACGAACTGGCGGCGGGCGAACACCGGGGAGCTGTTTTTT.

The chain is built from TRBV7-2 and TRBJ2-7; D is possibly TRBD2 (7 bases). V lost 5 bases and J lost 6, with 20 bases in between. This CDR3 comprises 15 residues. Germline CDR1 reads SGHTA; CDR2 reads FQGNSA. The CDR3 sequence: CASSPQSSGRGEQYF. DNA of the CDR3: TGTGCCAGCAGCCCTCAATCTAGCGGCAGGGGCGAGCAGTACTTC.

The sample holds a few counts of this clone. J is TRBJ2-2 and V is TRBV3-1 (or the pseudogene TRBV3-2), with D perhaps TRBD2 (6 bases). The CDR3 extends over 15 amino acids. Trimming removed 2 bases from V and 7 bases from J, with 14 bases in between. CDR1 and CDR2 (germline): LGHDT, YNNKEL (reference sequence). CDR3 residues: CASSQRGGGHGELFF. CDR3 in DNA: TGTGCCAGCAGCCAACGTGGGGGAGGTCACGGGGAGCTGTTTTTT.

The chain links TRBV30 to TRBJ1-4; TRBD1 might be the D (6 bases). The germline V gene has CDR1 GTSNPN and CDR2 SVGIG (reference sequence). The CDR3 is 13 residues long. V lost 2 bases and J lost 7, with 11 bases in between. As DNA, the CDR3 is TGTGCCTGGAGTTGGGGGCGCGGTGAAAAACTGTTTTTT. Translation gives CAWSWGRGEKLFF.

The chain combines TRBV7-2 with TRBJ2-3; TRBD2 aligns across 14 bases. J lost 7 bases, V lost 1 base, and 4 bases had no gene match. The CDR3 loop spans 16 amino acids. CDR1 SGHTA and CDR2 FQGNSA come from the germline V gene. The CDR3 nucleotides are TGTGCCAGCAGCTTAGTTGGGACTAGCGGGGGAAATACGCAGTATTTT. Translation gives CASSLVGTSGGNTQYF. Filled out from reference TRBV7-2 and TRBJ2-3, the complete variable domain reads GAGVSQSPSNKVTEKGKDVELRCDPISGHTALYWYRQSLGQGLEFLIYFQGNSAPDKSGLPSDRFSAERTGGSVSTLTIQRTQQEDSAVYLCASSLVGTSGGNTQYFGPGTRLTVL.

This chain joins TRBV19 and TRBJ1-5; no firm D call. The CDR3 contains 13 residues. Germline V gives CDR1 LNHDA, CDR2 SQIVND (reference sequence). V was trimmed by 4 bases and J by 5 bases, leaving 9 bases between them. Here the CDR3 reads CASSTPLDQPQHF. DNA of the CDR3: TGTGCCAGTAGTACCCCCCTCGATCAGCCCCAGCATTTT.

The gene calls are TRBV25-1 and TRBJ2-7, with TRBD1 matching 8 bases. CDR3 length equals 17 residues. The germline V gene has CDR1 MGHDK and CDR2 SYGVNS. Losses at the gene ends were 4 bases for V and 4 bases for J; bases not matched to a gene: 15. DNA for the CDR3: TGTGCCAGCAGTGGAGGGACAGGCGTTACGGTGGGTTACGAGCAGTACTTC. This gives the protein CASSGGTGVTVGYEQYF.

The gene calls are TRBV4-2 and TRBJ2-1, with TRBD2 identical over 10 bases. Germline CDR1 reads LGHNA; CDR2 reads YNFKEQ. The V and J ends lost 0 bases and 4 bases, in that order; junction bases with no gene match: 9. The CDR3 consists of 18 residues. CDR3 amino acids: CASSQDLSGGASYNEQFF. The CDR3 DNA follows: TGTGCCAGCAGCCAAGATTTGAGCGGGGGGGCATCGTACAATGAGCAGTTCTTC.

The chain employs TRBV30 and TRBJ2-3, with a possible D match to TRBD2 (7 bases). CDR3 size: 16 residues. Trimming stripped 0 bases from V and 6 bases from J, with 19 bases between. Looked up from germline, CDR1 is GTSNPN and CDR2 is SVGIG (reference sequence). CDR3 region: CAWSVPRGAGRDTQYF. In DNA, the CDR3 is TGTGCCTGGAGTGTACCTCGGGGGGCGGGTCGGGATACGCAGTATTTT.